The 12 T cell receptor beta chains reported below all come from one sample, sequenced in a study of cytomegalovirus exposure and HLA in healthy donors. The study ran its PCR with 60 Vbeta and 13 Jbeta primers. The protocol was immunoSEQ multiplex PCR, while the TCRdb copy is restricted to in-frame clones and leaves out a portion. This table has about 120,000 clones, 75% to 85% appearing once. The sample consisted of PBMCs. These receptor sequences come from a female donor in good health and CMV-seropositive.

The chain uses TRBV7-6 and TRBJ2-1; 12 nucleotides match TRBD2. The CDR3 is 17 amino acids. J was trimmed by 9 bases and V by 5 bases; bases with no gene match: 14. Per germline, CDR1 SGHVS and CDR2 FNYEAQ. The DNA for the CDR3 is TGTGCCAGCAGCCCCCTACTAGCGGGGGGTCAGGAGGTTGAGCAGTTCTTC. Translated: CASSPLLAGGQEVEQFF.

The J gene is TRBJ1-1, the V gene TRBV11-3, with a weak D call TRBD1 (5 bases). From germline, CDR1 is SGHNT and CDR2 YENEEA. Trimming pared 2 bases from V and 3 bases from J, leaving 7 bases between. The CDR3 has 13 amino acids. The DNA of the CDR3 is TGTGCCAGCAGCTTATTAGGGGACACTGAAGCTTTCTTT. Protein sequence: CASSLLGDTEAFF.

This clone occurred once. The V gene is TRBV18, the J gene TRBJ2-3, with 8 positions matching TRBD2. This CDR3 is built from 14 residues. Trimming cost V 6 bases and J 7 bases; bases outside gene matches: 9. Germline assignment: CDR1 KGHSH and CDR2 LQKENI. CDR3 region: CASSTSRGAYTQYF. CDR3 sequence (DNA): TGTGCCAGCTCTACGTCGCGGGGGGCTTATACGCAGTATTTT.

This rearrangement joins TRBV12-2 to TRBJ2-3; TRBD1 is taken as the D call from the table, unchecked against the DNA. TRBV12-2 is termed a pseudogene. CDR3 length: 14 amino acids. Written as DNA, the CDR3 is TGTGCAAGTCGTCGGGACAGGGGCACAGATACGCAGTATTTT. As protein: CASRRDRGTDTQYF.

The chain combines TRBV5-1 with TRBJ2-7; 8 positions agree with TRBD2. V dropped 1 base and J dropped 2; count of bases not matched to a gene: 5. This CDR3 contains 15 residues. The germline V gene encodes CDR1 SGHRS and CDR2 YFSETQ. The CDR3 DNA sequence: TGCGCCAGCAGCTTGATCGGGGGGGGTCCCTACGAGCAGTACTTC. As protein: CASSLIGGGPYEQYF.

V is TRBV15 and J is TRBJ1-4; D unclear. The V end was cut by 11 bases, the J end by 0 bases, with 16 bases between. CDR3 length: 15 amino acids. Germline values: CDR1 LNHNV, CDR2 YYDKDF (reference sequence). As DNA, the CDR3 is TGTGCCGCCTCGTTGTCCCCAGCAACTAATGAAAAACTGTTTTTT. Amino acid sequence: CAASLSPATNEKLFF.

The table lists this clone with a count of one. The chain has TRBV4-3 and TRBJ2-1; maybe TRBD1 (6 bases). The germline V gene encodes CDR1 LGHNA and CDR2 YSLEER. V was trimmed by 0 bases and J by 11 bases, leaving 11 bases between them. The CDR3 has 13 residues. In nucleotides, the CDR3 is TGCGCCAGCAGCCAAGACTCGGACAGCAAGCAGTTCTTC. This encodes CASSQDSDSKQFF.

The CDR3 sequence is CASSYSPGVGEQYF. The CDR3 DNA sequence: TGTGCCAGCAGTTACTCCCCGGGGGTGGGCGAGCAGTACTTC. This chain uses TRBV6-6 with TRBJ2-7, with a possible D match to TRBD2 (6 bases). Germline loops: CDR1 MNHNY, CDR2 SVGAGI (reference sequence). Deletions cut 0 bases from V and 6 bases from J, with 12 bases between. This CDR3 contains 14 residues.

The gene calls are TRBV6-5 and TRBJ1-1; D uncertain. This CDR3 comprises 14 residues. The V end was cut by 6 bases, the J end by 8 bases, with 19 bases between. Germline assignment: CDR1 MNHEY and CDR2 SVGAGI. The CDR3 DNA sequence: TGTGCCAGCAGCCGCCCCCCCCGGGTCTGGGAAGCTTTCTTT. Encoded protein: CASSRPPRVWEAFF.

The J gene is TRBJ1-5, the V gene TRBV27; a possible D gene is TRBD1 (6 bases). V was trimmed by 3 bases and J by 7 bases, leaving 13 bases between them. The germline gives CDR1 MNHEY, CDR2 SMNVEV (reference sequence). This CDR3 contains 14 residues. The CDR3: CASSLSGVGQPQHF. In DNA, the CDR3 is TGTGCCAGCAGTTTGTCAGGGGTTGGACAGCCCCAGCATTTT.

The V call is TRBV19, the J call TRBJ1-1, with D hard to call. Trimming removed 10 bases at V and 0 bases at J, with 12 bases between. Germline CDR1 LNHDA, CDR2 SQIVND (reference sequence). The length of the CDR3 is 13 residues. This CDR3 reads CATQRLVNTEAFF. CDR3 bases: TGTGCCACTCAGAGACTGGTGAACACTGAAGCTTTCTTT.

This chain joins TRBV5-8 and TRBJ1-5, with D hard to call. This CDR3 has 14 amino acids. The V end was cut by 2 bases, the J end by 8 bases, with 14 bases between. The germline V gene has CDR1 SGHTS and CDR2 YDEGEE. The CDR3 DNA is TGTGCCAGCAGCTTAGATGCAGGTAAAAAGCCCCAGCATTTT. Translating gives CASSLDAGKKPQHF.